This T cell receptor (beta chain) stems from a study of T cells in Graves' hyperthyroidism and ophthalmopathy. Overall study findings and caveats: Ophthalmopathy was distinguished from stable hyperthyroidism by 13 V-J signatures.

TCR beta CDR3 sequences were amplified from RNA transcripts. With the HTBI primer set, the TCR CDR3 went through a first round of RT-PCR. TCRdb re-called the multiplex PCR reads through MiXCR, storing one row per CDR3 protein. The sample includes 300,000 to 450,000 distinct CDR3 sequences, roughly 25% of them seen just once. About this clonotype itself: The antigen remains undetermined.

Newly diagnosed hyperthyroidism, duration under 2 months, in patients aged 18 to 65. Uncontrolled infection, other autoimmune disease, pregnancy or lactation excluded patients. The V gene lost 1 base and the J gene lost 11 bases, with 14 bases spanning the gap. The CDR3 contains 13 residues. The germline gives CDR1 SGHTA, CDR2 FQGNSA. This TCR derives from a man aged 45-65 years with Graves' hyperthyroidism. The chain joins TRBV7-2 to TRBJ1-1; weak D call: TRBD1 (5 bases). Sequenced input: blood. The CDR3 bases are TGTGCCAGCAGCTTAGATGTGGGGACGGTGGCTTTCTTT. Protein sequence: CASSLDVGTVAFF. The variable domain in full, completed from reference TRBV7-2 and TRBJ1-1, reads GAGVSQSPSNKVTEKGKDVELRCDPISGHTALYWYRQSLGQGLEFLIYFQGNSAPDKSGLPSDRFSAERTGGSVSTLTIQRTQQEDSAVYLCASSLDVGTVAFFGQGTRLTVV.